This TCR beta chain was recorded in a study of shared clonotypes between healthy human individuals. Study results and caveats: Investigators expected sequencing depth to affect clonotype sharing among donors. When naive CD4 clonotypes were compared across a few donors, around 5% were shared.

In replicate PCRs of sorted subsets, roughly 210 ng DNA, roughly 27,000 T cell genomes, was used. Using immunoSEQ multiplex PCR, the repertoire was profiled, and TCRdb retains in-frame clones only, with some absent. Found here are 2.3 million or so clones, approximately 95% of them singletons; the top ten hold approximately 0.4%. V was pared by 6 bases and J by 3 bases, with 7 bases of the junction left unmatched. CDR1 is KGHSH, CDR2 LQKENI, per germline. The CDR3 covers 15 residues. A note on this clone: Its target is unknown.

The sample consisted of naive CD4+ T cells from PBMCs. Specified subset: CD45RA+ positively selected. This rearrangement joins TRBV18 to TRBJ1-4; the match to TRBD1 covers 7 bases. The TCR sequence derives from a man between 18 and 35 years old in good health. Some clones in this sample may be carry-over from other donors' samples. The CDR3 DNA follows: TGTGCCAGCTCCCAAGGGGGCTCGGCTAATGAAAAACTGTTTTTT. It codes for CASSQGGSANEKLFF.